This entry is about one T cell receptor beta chain. Which antigen it targets is not known. The input lacks base qualities; no much larger clone sits a single base away. In total, approximately 690 healthy bone marrow donors made up the cohort. At the time of sampling, every cohort member was nominally healthy, though immune exposures that went unrecorded were likely present. The donor tested CMV seropositive and was one of the 289 seropositive cohort members. A peripheral blood sample was provided by each donor, and peripheral blood mononuclear cells were used for TCR beta sequencing. The Qiagen DNeasy Blood Extraction Kit was used to extract genomic DNA from the blood cell samples. The sample comes from a study of cytomegalovirus exposure and HLA in healthy donors (dated by TCRdb to about 2017). With respect to the entire study: In an earlier analysis of roughly 500 of the donors, 276 Gb of sequence data and 90 million to 120 million unique TCR beta sequences from roughly 200 million T cells were reported. Using immunosequencing, the study profiled T cell repertoires from 666 subjects and related those repertoires to cytomegalovirus serostatus. About 300 gigabases of sequencing data and roughly 80 million unique TCR sequences made up an early release that covered around 640 HLA-typed donors. Five DR-DQ haplotypes were handled as single units for association and clustering because linkage in the cohort was strong. The genetic ancestry cluster associated with self-reported Caucasian donors included around four fifths of the 398 genotyped donors. To predict cytomegalovirus infection status, the study combined high-throughput TCR immunosequencing, statistical association of individual TCRs with disease status, and machine learning. An earlier analysis of 450 to 750 of the donors used high-throughput TCR beta sequencing to judge whether each TCR beta V gene segment behaved as functional or pseudogenic. Every discovery cohort repertoire had been produced on one sequencing platform. The study aimed to test whether signatures of past pathogen exposure could be identified by cataloging public T cell receptors. In a later analysis, previously published TCR beta repertoires from hundreds of donors were re-analyzed and high-resolution HLA genotyping was added so that TCR occurrence patterns could be studied. The number of donors typed differed by locus, with roughly 629-640 for A, B, C, DRB1 and DQB1, roughly 520 for DQA1, 606 for DPA1, and around 430 for DPB1. Besides the first cohort of roughly 640 subjects, a separate validation cohort made up of roughly 130 different subjects was used. Donor age, sex, ethnicity and CMV serostatus were compiled together with the repertoire data. Across about 370 genotyped donors of the cohort, an average of 235,054 unique TCR beta nucleotide sequences per donor were sequenced, and around 19% of those sequences were non-productive. The later analysis used no new phenotypic data to find candidate immune exposures, relying instead on TCR beta sequences and their occurrence across donors. In a later genetic analysis, genome-wide SNP genotypes for about three fifths of the roughly 670 donors were used, and that subset was treated as a discovery cohort. HLA typing included class I and class II loci at four-digit resolution.

Library preparation used the immunoSEQ multiplex PCR assay. A mixture of 60 forward primers for TCR Vbeta segments and 13 reverse primers for TCR Jbeta segments was used in the multiplex PCR. The CDR3 region of rearranged TCR beta genes was amplified from genomic DNA with a multiplex PCR assay. The amplified TCR beta libraries were sequenced on the Illumina HiSeq System as 87-base-pair reads. On the study's bioinformatics: A later analysis tallied tens of millions of unique TCR beta chains across the 640 or so repertoires, and about 10 million of those chains were shared by two or more donors. Raw reads were error-corrected and collapsed into unique sequences with a nearest-neighbor algorithm that merged closely related sequences to remove PCR and sequencing errors. CDR3 sequences were aligned to IMGT reference sequences to assign V, D and J gene segments. For a sequence to be retained, at least a six-nucleotide match to both a V gene segment and a J gene segment was required. Rearrangements were called productive when the CDR3 lacked stop codons and stayed in frame with V and J; all others were non-productive. Following IMGT convention, CDR3 was defined as the stretch from the second conserved V-encoded cysteine to the conserved J-encoded phenylalanine. The earlier analysis of about 640 of the donors excluded any sequence lacking an unambiguous match to a single V gene segment. In an earlier analysis of 500 to 750 of the donors, V segments were called functional above 56.7% productive rearrangements and were called segregating when the between-donor standard deviation exceeded 5%. A statistical classification framework was built for diagnosing cytomegalovirus status from the catalog of TCR beta chain sequences. In a later analysis, V and J genes were assigned by comparing TCR nucleotide sequences against IMGT/GENE-DB human TR gene sequences. A later analysis assigned CDR3 sequences and most-parsimonious VDJ recombination scenarios with the TCRdist pipeline. A later analysis defined each TCR beta chain by its CDR3 amino acid sequence plus V-gene family, and excluded reads lacking a unique V-gene family. A later analysis removed 592 highly shared, low-generation-probability nucleotide sequences to deal with suspected cross-contamination and a sequencing artifact. A later analysis calculated a clonal expansion index for each public chain from normalized within-repertoire ranks of inferred template counts. A later analysis computed generation probabilities with a VDJ recombination model fitted to out-of-frame rearrangements, and checked the results against IGoR. In a later analysis, TCR-TCR, TCR-HLA and TCR-CMV co-occurrence was scored with hypergeometric tests, and a repertoire-size bias correction was applied to TCR pairs. False discovery rates were estimated in a later analysis by permuting HLA or CMV assignments 20 times. In a later analysis, co-occurring TCRs were grouped using DBSCAN, with TCRdist sequence similarity added in when clustering inside HLA-allele-positive subsets. Co-occurrence clustering excluded repertoires with fewer than 30,000 or more than 120,000 public chains, plus five with anomalous nucleotide sharing. Imported from immuneACCESS, the table was reduced by TCRdb to in-frame sequences with V and J called. These copies leave out some clones; in studies compared against another copy, an unresolved V gene accounts for under half, and the cause of the remainder is not known. V and J calls and clone size come straight from that table; D and trimming were deduced from the DNA. The sample data list about 190,000 clones, and roughly 80% of these were observed just once. The top ten clones comprise roughly 6% of the sample.

For this chain, trimming is 0 bases at the V end and 0 bases at the J end, and the number of junction bases without a gene match is 5. Based on the germline V gene (reference sequence), the CDR1 and CDR2 sequences are SGHNT and YYREEE. Taken from cysteine to phenylalanine, the CDR3 has 17 residues. The CDR3 DNA has 51 bases and is translated from base 1. Study-wide conclusions, independent of this receptor: V-gene and J-gene trimming of TCR beta chains was associated with a missense DCLRE1C variant in a later genetic analysis, and the association was replicated in an independent cohort. The authors suggested that the approach could potentially be generalized to other disease states and immunological phenotypes. A further reported finding was that TCR beta sequences accurately predicted the HLA-A and HLA-B alleles for most subjects in the first cohort. In a later analysis, most CMV-associated TCR beta chains were found to appear HLA-restricted, with HLA associations seemingly driven largely by CMV exposure. Strong co-occurrence of HLA alleles, especially DR and DQ, made assigning TCR associations to individual alleles difficult. Some IMGT-functional V segments, including TRBV6-2 and TRBV6-3, could not be distinguished by the 87-base-pair reads and were therefore excluded. Because HLA typing was missing for some donors at each locus, association tests included only the typed subset. In a later analysis, HLA-associated TCR beta chains showed more clonal expansion and lower generation probabilities than non-associated chains that were equally common. In vitro tests confirmed that a few of the cytomegalovirus-associated TCR beta chains recognize cytomegalovirus antigens. This cohort had only TCR beta chains sequenced, and the lack of alpha or paired-chain data limited which features could be detected. Over 15 rarely observed V segments, including chromosome 9 orphons, were excluded from the earlier analysis of just under 600 of the donors because counts were too low. Immune exposure information for the cohort was limited to CMV serostatus. A total of 150 to 200 TCR beta chains were listed by the study as associated with cytomegalovirus. Correlated functional status among segregating V segments might reflect linkage disequilibrium, but an unknown experimental factor could not be ruled out. According to a later analysis, TCR association rates differed among HLA loci, with DRB1 alleles showing the most associated TCRs and HLA-C alleles showing the fewest. Compared with the approximately 710-donor mean, donors in an Asian-associated ancestry cluster had fewer N-insertions in productive TCRs, according to a later genetic analysis. Roughly uniform sequencing depth across donors was assumed in presence/absence analyses, although this assumption may not hold. According to a later analysis, parvovirus B19, influenza, CMV and Epstein-Barr virus appeared linked to several top co-occurrence clusters. Most TCR sequences were seen in very few donors, while some public TCRs were found in many individuals. An earlier analysis of approximately 570 of the donors showed that most TCR beta V segments appeared in productive rearrangements either about 87% or about 30% of the time, which broadly matched IMGT annotations. A later analysis associated some 17,000 TCR beta sequences with specific HLA alleles at a false discovery rate of 0.05. The classifier was reported to diagnose cytomegalovirus status with high specificity and sensitivity in both the original cohort and the validation cohort. A cluster of highly shared sequence variants was judged likely to be a technical artifact of the sequencing pipeline.

The chain uses TRBV5-4 and TRBJ1-1; 10 central nucleotides agree with TRBD1. This TCR was recovered from a man aged 35 to 55 in good health and CMV-seropositive. Sequencing was performed on PBMCs. The nucleotides read TGTGCCAGCAGCTTGGTCGGACAGGGGGTCTTGAACACTGAAGCTTTCTTT. It translates to CASSLVGQGVLNTEAFF. Joined to the reference TRBV5-4 and TRBJ1-1 proteins, this CDR3 gives the full variable domain: ETGVTQSPTHLIKTRGQQVTLRCSSQSGHNTVSWYQQALGQGPQFIFQYYREEENGRGNFPPRFSGLQFPNYSSELNVNALELDDSALYLCASSLVGQGVLNTEAFFGQGTRLTVV.